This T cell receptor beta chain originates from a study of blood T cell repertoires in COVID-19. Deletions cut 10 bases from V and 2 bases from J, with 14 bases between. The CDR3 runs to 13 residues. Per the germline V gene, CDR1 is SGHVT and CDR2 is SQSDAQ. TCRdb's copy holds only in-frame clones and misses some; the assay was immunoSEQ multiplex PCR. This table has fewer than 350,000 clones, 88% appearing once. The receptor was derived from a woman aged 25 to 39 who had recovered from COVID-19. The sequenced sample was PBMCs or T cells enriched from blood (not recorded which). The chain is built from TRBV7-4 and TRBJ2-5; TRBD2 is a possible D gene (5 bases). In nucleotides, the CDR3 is TGTGCCAACCAGAAGCGGAGTCAAGAGACCCAGTACTTC. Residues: CANQKRSQETQYF.